These T cell receptor beta chains were read from a single sample in a study of blood T cell repertoires in COVID-19. TCRdb's table, derived via immunoSEQ multiplex PCR, lists solely in-frame clones and lacks some. This table has tens of thousands of clones, over 75% appearing once. The sequencing sample was made of peripheral blood. Receptor source: a man aged 70-80 years with active COVID-19. The CDR3 runs from the conserved cysteine through the conserved F or W. Each record gives: clone size, J gene, CDR3 length, V gene, D gene, CDR3 DNA, CDR3 protein. The D gene is left open where the match is weak. Clone size is shown for a subset of rows, as once, few, many or a class of expanded clone.

>-|TRBJ2-3|13|TRBV7-9|TRBD1
TGTGCCAGCAGCCGGACAGGGCCAGATACGCAGTATTTT
CASSRTGPDTQYF
>-|TRBJ2-3|14|TRBV7-8|-
TGTGCCAGCAGCCCAGCGACTAGATCAGATACGCAGTATTTT
CASSPATRSDTQYF
>-|TRBJ2-7|15|TRBV28|TRBD1
TGTGCCAGCAGTACCCGGGACAGTTATTCCTACGAGCAGTACTTC
CASSTRDSYSYEQYF
>-|TRBJ2-3|15|TRBV15|-
TGTGCCACCAGCAGAGTTCAGGGTGAGACAGATACGCAGTATTTT
CATSRVQGETDTQYF
>-|TRBJ2-7|14|TRBV7-8|-
TGTGCCAGCAGCTTAGGACTCAGGGTCTACGAGCAGTACTTC
CASSLGLRVYEQYF
>-|TRBJ2-3|14|TRBV20-1|TRBD2
TGCAGTGCTAGTGCCGGGACTAGGGTAGATACGCAGTATTTT
CSASAGTRVDTQYF
>-|TRBJ2-3|16|TRBV7-2|TRBD2
TGTGCCAGCAGCTCAAACCTAGCGGGGGGCACAGATACGCAGTATTTT
CASSSNLAGGTDTQYF
>-|TRBJ2-3|17|TRBV18|TRBD2
TGTGCCAGCTCACCAACAGGCCAAACCGGGACTAAGATTACGCAGTATTTT
CASSPTGQTGTKITQYF
>few|TRBJ1-4|15|TRBV6-5|TRBD1
TGTGCCAGCAGTAATACAGGGGGCCGGAGTGAAAAACTGTTTTTT
CASSNTGGRSEKLFF
>-|TRBJ1-2|16|TRBV24-1|TRBD1
TGTGCCACCAGTGATTTGGACGAGGGGGCGGTGGGAGGCTACACCTTC
CATSDLDEGAVGGYTF
>many|TRBJ1-3|13|TRBV3-1/TRBV3-2|-
TGTGCCAGCAGCCAAGCCGCGGGAAACACCATATATTTT
CASSQAAGNTIYF
>-|TRBJ1-6|15|TRBV30|TRBD1
TGTGCCTGGAGCACCGGACAGGGATATAATTCACCCCTCCACTTT
CAWSTGQGYNSPLHF
>-|TRBJ2-3|16|TRBV11-3|TRBD1
TGTGCCAGCAGCAAGAGGGGACAGTACAGCACAGATACGCAGTATTTT
CASSKRGQYSTDTQYF
>-|TRBJ2-3|16|TRBV19|TRBD2
TGTGCCAGTAGTCCACGACTAGCGGGCAGCACAGATACGCAGTATTTT
CASSPRLAGSTDTQYF
>-|TRBJ1-2|16|TRBV28|TRBD1
TGTGCCAGCAGTTTGCCTCGTACAGGGGGCCTCTATGGCTACACCTTC
CASSLPRTGGLYGYTF
>-|TRBJ1-1|17|TRBV2|-
TGTGCCAGCAGTGCCAGAGCGCGACAGACCCGGGCGACTGAAGCTTTCTTT
CASSARARQTRATEAFF
>once|TRBJ2-1|12|TRBV2|-
TGTGCCAGCAAGAGCGGTGCCAATGAGCGGTTCTTC
CASKSGANERFF
>-|TRBJ2-3|14|TRBV7-2|-
TGTGCCAGCAGCTTACGGTCAGGGAGGGATACGCAGTATTTT
CASSLRSGRDTQYF
>once|TRBJ1-2|18|TRBV28|TRBD1
TGTGCCAGCAGCCAAGTTGGACAGGGTCCCAAATCGAACTATGGCTACACCTTC
CASSQVGQGPKSNYGYTF
>-|TRBJ2-5|15|TRBV13|-
TGTGCCAGCAGCCCAACCTCGCGGGTAGGAGAGACCCAGTACTTC
CASSPTSRVGETQYF
>few|TRBJ1-1|14|TRBV27|TRBD1
TGTGCCAGCAGATGGACAGGGAGCATCGGTGAAGCTTTCTTT
CASRWTGSIGEAFF
>-|TRBJ1-2|13|TRBV19|-
TGTGCCAGTAGTATCACAACAGGGAGCGGCTACACCTTC
CASSITTGSGYTF
>-|TRBJ2-1|15|TRBV2|TRBD2
TGTGCCAGCAGAGGACTAGCGGGCCCCTTGTATGAGCAGTTCTTC
CASRGLAGPLYEQFF
>-|TRBJ2-1|19|TRBV18|TRBD2
TGTGCCAGCTCAGATCCGGGACTAGCGGGGGGGACCTCCTACAATGAGCAGTTCTTC
CASSDPGLAGGTSYNEQFF
>-|TRBJ2-4|13|TRBV4-1|-
TGCGCCAGCAGCCAAGGTGCAGGAAACATTCAGTACTTC
CASSQGAGNIQYF
>-|TRBJ2-1|14|TRBV11-3|-
TGTGCCAGCAGCTTAGTTAGCATCTACAATGAGCAGTTCTTC
CASSLVSIYNEQFF
>-|TRBJ2-7|15|TRBV19|-
TGTGCCAGTAGTATAGAGTGGGGGCGACCCTACGAGCAGTACTTC
CASSIEWGRPYEQYF
>-|TRBJ2-7|17|TRBV5-1|-
TGCGCCAGCAGCTTGGCCTTGCTTACGGGGGAAGCCTACGAGCAGTACTTC
CASSLALLTGEAYEQYF
>-|TRBJ1-5|15|TRBV5-1|-
TGCGCCAGCAGCACGGGGACATCTAGCAATCAGCCCCAGCATTTT
CASSTGTSSNQPQHF
>-|TRBJ2-5|16|TRBV2|TRBD1
TGTGCCAGCAGTCCGCGGACAGGGGGCTCAGGGGAGACCCAGTACTTC
CASSPRTGGSGETQYF
>-|TRBJ1-1|15|TRBV10-3|-
TGTGCCATCAGTGGGCAGGAGGGAGGGGTTACTGAAGCTTTCTTT
CAISGQEGGVTEAFF
>medium-sized|TRBJ1-2|20|TRBV15|-
TGTGCCACCAGCAGAAAAACGGGAAGGGGGTGGCAGGATTCTATTTATGGCTACACCTTC
CATSRKTGRGWQDSIYGYTF
>-|TRBJ1-5|14|TRBV27|-
TGTGCCAGCAGTTTTGGGGGGGACTATCAGCCCCAGCATTTT
CASSFGGDYQPQHF
>-|TRBJ2-2|15|TRBV7-8|-
TGTGCCAGCAGCCCACAACAGGGAGACACCGGGGAGCTGTTTTTT
CASSPQQGDTGELFF
>few|TRBJ2-2|16|TRBV10-2|TRBD2
TGCGCCAGCAGTCCAGCGGGACGGGGTGGCACCGGGGAGCTGTTTTTT
CASSPAGRGGTGELFF
>-|TRBJ2-2|16|TRBV3-1/TRBV3-2|TRBD2
TGTGCCAGCGGACGGACTAGCGGGGGGAGCACCGGGGAGCTGTTTTTT
CASGRTSGGSTGELFF
>-|TRBJ2-3|15|TRBV20-1|-
TGCAGTGCTAGTTTGCCTACCTCTACCACAGATACGCAGTATTTT
CSASLPTSTTDTQYF
>few|TRBJ1-1|12|TRBV11-3|TRBD1
TGTGCCAGCAGCGCACAGGGGGCGTACGCTTTCTTT
CASSAQGAYAFF
>-|TRBJ2-3|17|TRBV21-1|-
TGTGCCAGCAGCAAAGCGCGAGTCAGGGGGTGCCTAGATACGCAGTATTTT
CASSKARVRGCLDTQYF
>-|TRBJ1-2|11|TRBV30|-
TGCGCTGGGCAGGGTACCTATGGCTACACCTTC
CAGQGTYGYTF